The 20 T cell receptor beta chains below were found in one sample sequenced in a study of breast tumors, draining lymph nodes, adjacent tissues. MiXCR, run by TCRdb on the multiplex PCR reads, gives a single entry per CDR3 protein. The table lists about 63,000 distinct CDR3 sequences, around 60% of them singletons. Sequenced input: breast tumor tissue. The receptors originated from a female donor with breast cancer. Some clones in this sample may be carry-over from other donors' samples.

The chain employs TRBV20-1 and TRBJ1-4; TRBD1 aligns across 8 bases. CDR1 is DFQATT, CDR2 SNEGSKA, per germline (reference sequence). CDR3 size: 12 residues. V lost 6 bases to trimming and J lost 8 bases; unmatched junction nucleotides: 5. CDR3 coding DNA: TGCAGTGCGAGGACAGGGCTGGAAAAACTGTTTTTT. The encoded protein is CSARTGLEKLFF.

There are many counts of this clonotype. V and J are TRBV13 and TRBJ1-5; 7 positions agree with TRBD1. Germline V lookup: CDR1 PRHDT, CDR2 FYEKMQ (reference sequence). CDR3 length equals 18 residues. The junction had 9 bases not matched to a gene; V was cut back by 1 base and J by 0 bases. The CDR3: CASSLEQGSFSSNQPQHF. CDR3 in DNA: TGTGCCAGCAGCTTAGAACAGGGGTCTTTCTCTAGCAATCAGCCCCAGCATTTT.

This clonotype has a handful of counts. The chain links TRBV30 to TRBJ1-2; D gene unclear. V lost 0 bases to trimming and J lost 6 bases, with 11 bases between them. The germline CDR1 and CDR2 sequences are GTSNPN and SVGIG (reference sequence). CDR3 size: 13 residues. The CDR3 DNA is TGTGCCTGGAGTGTACGTCAGCCTAATGGCTACACCTTC. Protein sequence: CAWSVRQPNGYTF.

This clonotype was found a few times. This chain uses TRBV11-3 with TRBJ1-6, with a tentative D call TRBD1 (5 bases). Germline lookup yields CDR1 SGHNT and CDR2 YENEEA. The CDR3 contains 15 residues. With 0 bases removed from V and 8 bases from J, the gap between germline ends came to 11 bases. In DNA, the CDR3 is TGTGCCAGCAGCTTAGATCGTCAGGGCTATTCACCCCTCCACTTT. Translation: CASSLDRQGYSPLHF.

In this sample, this clonotype turned up many times. The chain combines TRBV19 with TRBJ2-3; the match to TRBD1 covers 10 bases. The germline CDR1 and CDR2 sequences are LNHDA and SQIVND (reference sequence). The CDR3 runs to 15 residues. The junction had 7 bases not matched to a gene; V was cut back by 5 bases and J by 5 bases. CDR3 loop: CASSSDRGLIDTQYF. CDR3 DNA sequence: TGTGCCAGTAGTTCCGACAGGGGGCTTATAGATACGCAGTATTTT.

In this sample, this clonotype turned up once. V usage is TRBV19 and J usage is TRBJ2-3, with D maybe TRBD2 (6 bases). Per the germline V gene, CDR1 is LNHDA and CDR2 is SQIVND (reference sequence). V lost 5 bases and J 8 bases, leaving 14 bases between the germline ends. There are 13 residues in the CDR3. This chain's CDR3 is CASSASREATQYF. CDR3 nucleotide sequence: TGTGCCAGTAGTGCTTCCAGGGAGGCTACGCAGTATTTT.

The chain couples TRBV4-3 to TRBJ2-7; no clear D gene. The length of the CDR3 is 15 residues. V was trimmed by 1 base and J by 0 bases, leaving 10 bases between them. The germline CDR1 and CDR2 sequences are LGHNA and YSLEER. The DNA of the CDR3 is TGCGCCAGCAGCCAAGTACTGGTTAGCTCCTACGAGCAGTACTTC. Protein sequence: CASSQVLVSSYEQYF.

To note about this clonotype: At one boundary the junction diverges from the germline segment, which might be a read error. The chain is built from TRBV19 and TRBJ1-1, with TRBD1 matching over 9 bases. The CDR3 extends over 16 amino acids. Germline CDR1 LNHDA, CDR2 SQIVND (reference sequence). The CDR3 nucleotides are TGTGCCAGTAGCCCGGACAGGGGCTTAATGAACACTGAAGCTTCCTTT. Translating it yields CASSPDRGLMNTEASF.

This clonotype appeared many times. This chain links TRBV2 with TRBJ1-5; maybe TRBD1 (5 bases). Germline V gene sequence: CDR1 SNHLY, CDR2 FYNNEI. This CDR3 has 15 amino acids. Trimming left V 8 bases short and J 7 bases short, with 21 bases between. The CDR3 spells CASGPGGGDRQPQHF. The CDR3 DNA follows: TGTGCCAGCGGACCTGGGGGGGGGGATCGACAGCCCCAGCATTTT.

This rearrangement joins TRBV6-6 to TRBJ2-7, with 7 bases that match TRBD2. V dropped 5 bases and J dropped 4; count of bases not matched to a gene: 8. Germline-derived CDR1 and CDR2 are MNHNY and SVGAGI (reference sequence). The CDR3 contains 14 residues. DNA of the CDR3: TGTGCCAGCAGTCATGGGGGGGTAGAGTACGAGCAGTACTTC. Translated, it gives CASSHGGVEYEQYF.

This clonotype was counted many times. This chain connects TRBV2 to TRBJ2-2, with D hard to call. CDR1 and CDR2 (germline): SNHLY, FYNNEI. The CDR3 has 12 residues. Deletions cut 6 bases from V and 3 bases from J, with 5 bases between. The CDR3 sequence: CASRADTGELFF. DNA of the CDR3: TGTGCCAGCAGGGCAGACACCGGGGAGCTGTTTTTT.

V usage is TRBV6-5 and J usage is TRBJ1-6; the D is unclear. Germline assignment: CDR1 MNHEY and CDR2 SVGAGI. CDR3 length equals 14 residues. V shed 6 bases and J shed 5 bases, with 11 bases lying between them. The CDR3 reads CASRAMRNNSPLHF. In DNA form, the CDR3 reads TGTGCCAGCAGGGCTATGCGGAATAATTCACCCCTCCACTTT.

This clonotype has a handful of counts. The DNA for the CDR3 is TGTGCCACCAGCAGAGGGGACAGGGGAGGGGAGACCAATGAGCAGTTCTTC. Its translation: CATSRGDRGGETNEQFF. This chain links TRBV15 with TRBJ2-1; 10 nucleotides agree with TRBD1. The J segment lost 6 bases and the V segment lost 1 base, leaving 9 bases of the junction unmatched. The germline V gene has CDR1 LNHNV and CDR2 YYDKDF (reference sequence). The CDR3 sequence is 17 residues long.

This clonotype came up many times. The CDR3 coding sequence is TGTGCCAGCAGCGGCCCCCGGGGGCTTACCTACGAGCAGTACTTC. Its protein product is CASSGPRGLTYEQYF. The V gene is TRBV6-1, the J gene TRBJ2-7; D tentatively reads TRBD1 or TRBD2 (6 bases each). V lost 6 bases, J lost 2 bases, and 17 bases lay in between. The CDR3 spans 15 residues. Germline CDR1 reads MNHNS; CDR2 reads SASEGT.

The gene calls are TRBV19 and TRBJ1-5; D remains ambiguous. The germline V gene encodes CDR1 LNHDA and CDR2 SQIVND (reference sequence). V lost 4 bases, J lost 1 base, and 14 bases lay in between. CDR3 length: 16 amino acids. CDR3 DNA sequence: TGTGCCAGTAGTACCCTCCTTCGTGGGAGCAATCAGCCCCAGCATTTT. Amino acids: CASSTLLRGSNQPQHF.

The chain employs TRBV15 and TRBJ2-3; D unclear. The V gene's germline CDR1 is LNHNV and CDR2 YYDKDF (reference sequence). The V gene lost 0 bases and the J gene lost 4 bases, with 8 bases spanning the gap. This CDR3 comprises 14 residues. The CDR3 region is CATSRDPGSDTQYF. The CDR3 bases are TGTGCCACCAGCAGAGACCCCGGCTCAGATACGCAGTATTTT.

This clonotype is a singleton in its sample. The V gene is TRBV9, the J gene TRBJ1-6, with unresolved D. Germline V gives CDR1 SGDLS, CDR2 YYNGEE. Trimming stripped 5 bases from V and 4 bases from J, with 10 bases between. This CDR3 comprises 14 residues. DNA of the CDR3: TGTGCCAGCAGTGAAGCATCTTATAATTCACCCCTCCACTTT. This gives the protein CASSEASYNSPLHF.

Concerning this clonotype itself: A much larger clone is a single base away; this may be a read error. The chain employs TRBV13 and TRBJ2-7; TRBD2 matches 8 bases. CDR1 and CDR2 from the germline V gene are PRHDT and FYEKMQ (reference sequence). Germline trimming cut 4 bases from V and 0 bases from J; bases unmatched to any gene: 8. This CDR3 spans 16 amino acids. CDR3 DNA: TGTGCCAGCAGCTCCCTGGGTAGCGGGGCCTCCTACGAGCAGTACTTC. It codes for CASSSLGSGASYEQYF.

This clonotype was observed at least ten times. The chain has TRBV6-5 and TRBJ2-5; 16 bases are shared with TRBD2. Germline V gene data show CDR1 as MNHEY and CDR2 as SVGAGI. V dropped 6 bases and J dropped 1; count of bases not matched to a gene: 8. This CDR3 region has 18 residues. CDR3 coding DNA: TGTGCCAGCAGCCTCCCGGGACTAGCGGGGGGGCCCCAAGAGACCCAGTACTTC. This translates into CASSLPGLAGGPQETQYF.

This clonotype was counted ten times or more. The J gene is TRBJ1-5, the V gene TRBV7-2; D is unresolved. This CDR3 has 13 amino acids. V was cut by 5 bases and J by 4 bases, with 9 bases left in between. Germline loops: CDR1 SGHTA, CDR2 FQGNSA. The CDR3 is CASSRSENQPQHF. The CDR3 nucleotides are TGTGCCAGCAGCAGAAGCGAGAATCAGCCCCAGCATTTT.